Below, 20 T cell receptor beta chains from the same sample are listed, as sequenced in a study of PD-1 blockade in classical Hodgkin lymphoma. This sample's time point: newly diagnosed, previously untreated cHL patient sample. This table comes from immunoSEQ multiplex PCR, and its TCRdb copy is limited to in-frame clones, with some not included. The data contain about 30,000 clones, 80% to 95% of them singletons. The sample consisted of peripheral blood mononuclear cells (PBMCs). These receptors were obtained from a human donor with classical Hodgkin lymphoma.

The V gene is TRBV2, the J gene TRBJ2-3; 9 nucleotides line up with TRBD1. After removal of 5 bases from V and 4 bases from J, the junction contained 1 base not matched to a gene. This CDR3 is 13 amino acids long. The V gene's germline CDR1 is SNHLY and CDR2 FYNNEI. In nucleotides, the CDR3 is TGTGCCAGCAGTTGGACAGGGGCAGATACGCAGTATTTT. Protein sequence: CASSWTGADTQYF.

A single count supports this clone. The chain has TRBV28 and TRBJ1-1; D is undetermined. With 4 bases removed from V and 10 bases from J, the gap between germline ends came to 19 bases. This CDR3 has 14 amino acids. The germline V gene has CDR1 MDHEN and CDR2 SYDVKM. In nucleotides, the CDR3 is TGTGCCAGCAGTTCGGGCAGTTACCGTTTGGCAGCTTTCTTT. Protein sequence: CASSSGSYRLAAFF.

The chain employs TRBV10-2 and TRBJ2-5; TRBD2 matches at 11 bases. The junction had 12 bases not matched to a gene; V was cut back by 5 bases and J by 4 bases. Germline values: CDR1 WSHSY, CDR2 SAAADI. The CDR3 is 17 amino acids. CDR3 in DNA: TGCGCCAGCAGTTCTTCTACTAGCGGGAGTAGGGGAGAGACCCAGTACTTC. Residues: CASSSSTSGSRGETQYF.

The chain recombines TRBV28 with TRBJ1-5; 10 bases align to TRBD1. There are 15 residues in the CDR3. CDR1 and CDR2 (germline): MDHEN, SYDVKM. Trimming removed 5 bases from V and 5 bases from J; junction bases left unmatched: 6. CDR3 sequence: CASSAGTGEYQPQHF. CDR3 DNA: TGTGCCAGCAGTGCCGGGACAGGGGAGTATCAGCCCCAGCATTTT.

This clone showed up just once. This chain connects TRBV18 to TRBJ1-3, with D tentatively TRBD1 (5 bases). Trimming cost V 0 bases and J 4 bases, with 10 bases left between them. Germline V CDR1 and CDR2: KGHSH, LQKENI. The length of the CDR3 is 15 residues. CDR3 sequence reads: CASSPPSGFGNTIYF. The DNA for the CDR3 is TGTGCCAGCTCACCACCGTCAGGGTTCGGAAACACCATATATTTT.

V gene TRBV25-1 combines with J gene TRBJ2-1; TRBD2 matches at 7 bases. The V gene end was trimmed by 1 base and the J gene end by 4 bases; junction bases not matched to a gene: 7. Per the germline V gene, CDR1 is MGHDK and CDR2 is SYGVNS. The CDR3 runs to 16 residues. CDR3 residues: CASSEFGGGPYNEQFF. CDR3 coding DNA: TGTGCCAGCAGTGAATTTGGGGGAGGGCCTTACAATGAGCAGTTCTTC. The variable domain in full, with the rest retrieved from reference TRBV25-1 and TRBJ2-1, is EADIYQTPRYLVIGTGKKITLECSQTMGHDKMYWYQQDPGMELHLIHYSYGVNSTEKGDLSSESTVSRIRTEHFPLTLESARPSHTSQYLCASSEFGGGPYNEQFFGPGTRLTVL.

The DNA for the CDR3 is TGTGCCAGCAGTGCCGGATCCTACGAGCAGTACTTC. Amino acid sequence: CASSAGSYEQYF. The chain uses TRBV2 and TRBJ2-7; no clear D. V was pared by 4 bases and J by 1 base, with 5 bases between. There are 12 residues in the CDR3. Germline CDR1 is SNHLY and CDR2 is FYNNEI.

V gene TRBV5-1 combines with J gene TRBJ2-7, with D possibly TRBD1 on 5 matching bases. Germline CDR1 reads SGHRS; CDR2 reads YFSETQ. The V gene lost 1 base and the J gene lost 2 bases, with 7 bases spanning the gap. The CDR3 length is 13 residues. DNA for the CDR3: TGCGCCAGCAGCTTGCAGGGTGCCTACGAGCAGTACTTC. Protein: CASSLQGAYEQYF.

The chain links TRBV28 to TRBJ2-7; weak D call: TRBD1 (6 bases). The V end lost 0 bases, the J end lost 5 bases, and 8 bases lay between the germline ends. This CDR3 has 13 amino acids. Germline assignment: CDR1 MDHEN and CDR2 SYDVKM. The CDR3 loop reads CASSLWTGDEQYF. The CDR3 nucleotides read TGTGCCAGCAGTTTATGGACAGGTGACGAGCAGTACTTC.

The chain recombines TRBV4-1 with TRBJ2-3; TRBD2 is a possible D gene (6 bases). In germline, CDR1 is MGHRA, CDR2 YSYEKL. The V end lost 6 bases, the J end lost 0 bases, and 13 bases lay between the germline ends. CDR3 length: 15 residues. CDR3 DNA sequence: TGCGCCAGCAGGTTATGGGGGACTAGCACAGATACGCAGTATTTT. As protein: CASRLWGTSTDTQYF.

This clone is a singleton in its sample. CDR3 residues: CASSVRSQETQYF. CDR3 coding DNA: TGTGCCAGCAGCGTACGCAGCCAAGAGACCCAGTACTTC. The V call is TRBV9, the J call TRBJ2-5, with D unresolved. Per germline, CDR1 SGDLS and CDR2 YYNGEE. The V end was cut by 1 base, the J end by 1 base, with 5 bases between. CDR3 size: 13 residues.

The rearrangement links TRBV18 to TRBJ2-5; possibly TRBD1 for D (6 bases). V was clipped by 3 bases and J by 3 bases, with 20 bases between them. CDR3 size: 17 residues. From germline, CDR1 is KGHSH and CDR2 LQKENI. The CDR3 spells CASSPIPAGQGKETQYF. CDR3 DNA sequence: TGTGCCAGCTCACCGATCCCGGCGGGTCAGGGGAAAGAGACCCAGTACTTC. Full variable domain (outside the CDR3, taken from reference TRBV18 and TRBJ2-5): NAGVMQNPRHLVRRRGQEARLRCSPMKGHSHVYWYRQLPEEGLKFMVYLQKENIIDESGMPKERFSAEFPKEGPSILRIQQVVRGDSAAYFCASSPIPAGQGKETQYFGPGTRLLVL.

The chain couples TRBV5-4 to TRBJ2-1, with D maybe TRBD1 (5 bases). CDR1 is SGHNT and CDR2 is YYREEE in the germline V gene (reference sequence). This CDR3 region has 16 residues. V gave up 0 bases and J gave up 3 bases, with 13 bases separating them. CDR3 residues: CASSLGGGNVYNEQFF. The CDR3, as DNA: TGTGCCAGCAGCTTGGGGGGCGGAAACGTCTACAATGAGCAGTTCTTC.

In its sample, this clone was seen once. This chain connects TRBV5-5 to TRBJ2-5, with TRBD2 matching 13 bases. Germline loops: CDR1 SGHKS, CDR2 YYEKEE (reference sequence). The CDR3 is 16 residues long. The junction had 1 base not matched to a gene; V was cut back by 0 bases and J by 2 bases. CDR3 region: CASSLGLAGGQETQYF. CDR3 DNA sequence: TGTGCCAGCAGCTTGGGACTAGCGGGAGGTCAAGAGACCCAGTACTTC.

J is TRBJ2-7 and V is TRBV9, with 7 positions matching TRBD1. The CDR3 has 14 residues. Per germline, CDR1 SGDLS and CDR2 YYNGEE. The V segment lost 2 bases and the J segment 5 bases; nucleotides outside the gene matches: 7. DNA of the CDR3: TGTGCCAGCAGCGTCGGGACAGTGATCCACGAGCAGTACTTC. Protein: CASSVGTVIHEQYF.

The V and J genes are TRBV28 and TRBJ1-6; 8 nucleotides align to TRBD1. The CDR3 consists of 14 residues. Looked up from germline, CDR1 is MDHEN and CDR2 is SYDVKM. V shed 5 bases, J shed 11 bases, and the junction held 8 bases outside the gene matches. CDR3: CASSLGQGTTPLHF. CDR3 coding DNA: TGTGCCAGCAGTCTCGGACAGGGTACGACACCCCTCCACTTT.

This clone was counted a single time. The chain has TRBV27 and TRBJ2-5; D uncertain. The CDR3 is 13 residues long. V lost 5 bases and J lost 0, with 7 bases in between. Germline lookup yields CDR1 MNHEY and CDR2 SMNVEV (reference sequence). The CDR3 nucleotides are TGTGCCAGCAGTCCGAGTTACCAAGAGACCCAGTACTTC. This sequence encodes CASSPSYQETQYF.

V is TRBV7-8 and J is TRBJ2-1; 10 nucleotides match TRBD2. The length of the CDR3 is 18 residues. The V gene's germline CDR1 is SGHVS and CDR2 FQNEAQ. Unmatched junction bases numbered 18, after V lost 4 bases and J lost 9 bases. CDR3 nucleotides: TGTGCCAGCAGCTGGTCCTCAGCGGGAGGGCCTCGGAATTTTGAGCAGTTCTTC. Its protein is CASSWSSAGGPRNFEQFF.

The chain recombines TRBV19 with TRBJ2-4; 9 bases map to TRBD2. J was trimmed by 8 bases and V by 5 bases; bases with no gene match: 4. Looked up from germline, CDR1 is LNHDA and CDR2 is SQIVND (reference sequence). The CDR3 totals 13 residues. The CDR3 protein is CASSLGLADIQYF. CDR3 bases: TGTGCCAGTAGTCTGGGACTAGCTGACATTCAGTACTTC.

The chain joins TRBV6-7 to TRBJ1-3; a weak D match, TRBD1 (5 bases). TRBV6-7 is reported as an ORF; its role is uncertain. This CDR3 is built from 14 residues. V was cut by 7 bases and J by 3 bases, with 13 bases left in between. The CDR3 DNA reads TGTGCCAGCACCAAAGGGGTATTTGGAAACACCATATATTTT. It yields the protein CASTKGVFGNTIYF.